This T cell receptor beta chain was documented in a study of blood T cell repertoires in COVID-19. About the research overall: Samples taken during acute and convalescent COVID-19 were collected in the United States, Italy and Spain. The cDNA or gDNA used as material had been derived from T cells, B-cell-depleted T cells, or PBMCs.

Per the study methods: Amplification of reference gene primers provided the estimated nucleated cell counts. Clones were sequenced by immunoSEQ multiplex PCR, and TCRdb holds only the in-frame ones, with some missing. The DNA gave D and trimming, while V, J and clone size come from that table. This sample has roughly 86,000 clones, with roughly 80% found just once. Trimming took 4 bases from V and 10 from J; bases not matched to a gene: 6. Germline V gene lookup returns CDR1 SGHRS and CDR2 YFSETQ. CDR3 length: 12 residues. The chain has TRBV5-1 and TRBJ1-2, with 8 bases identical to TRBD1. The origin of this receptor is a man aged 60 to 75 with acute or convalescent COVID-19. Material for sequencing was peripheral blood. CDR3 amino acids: CASSLSTGAYTF. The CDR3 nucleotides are TGCGCCAGCAGCCTGTCGACAGGGGCCTACACCTTC.